One and the same sample provided the 8 T cell receptor beta chains below, sequenced in a study of cytomegalovirus exposure and HLA in healthy donors. PCR was performed using 60 Vbeta and 13 Jbeta primers. Only in-frame clones appear in the TCRdb table, and some are missing; sequencing was by immunoSEQ multiplex PCR. The table records fewer than 130,000 clones, about 80% of them present only once. Sequencing was performed on PBMCs. These receptor sequences come from a woman between 55 and 75 years old in good health and CMV-seropositive.

V gene TRBV9 combines with J gene TRBJ1-3, with D perhaps TRBD1 (5 bases). V gave up 4 bases and J gave up 0 bases, with 11 bases separating them. This CDR3 contains 15 residues. Germline V lookup: CDR1 SGDLS, CDR2 YYNGEE. The DNA for the CDR3 is TGTGCCAGCAGCCCAAGCAGGGCCTCTGGAAACACCATATATTTT. Translating it yields CASSPSRASGNTIYF.

This chain joins TRBV5-4 and TRBJ2-3; no firm D call. This CDR3 comprises 12 residues. Germline values: CDR1 SGHNT, CDR2 YYREEE (reference sequence). Trimming removed 1 base at V and 6 bases at J, with 6 bases between. The CDR3, as DNA: TGTGCCAGCAGCTTGTCCTCCGATACGCAGTATTTT. As protein: CASSLSSDTQYF.

This sequence joins TRBV28 and TRBJ2-3; 9 bases match TRBD2. V shed 5 bases and J 2 bases; nucleotides not matched to a gene: 5. CDR3 length equals 15 residues. Germline V CDR1 and CDR2: MDHEN, SYDVKM. The DNA of the CDR3 is TGTGCCAGCAGTGAGAGCGGGAGGTACACAGATACGCAGTATTTT. It translates to CASSESGRYTDTQYF.

The CDR3 sequence: CASSAHGDTGELFF. CDR3 in DNA: TGTGCCAGCAGCGCCCATGGAGACACCGGGGAGCTGTTTTTT. This sequence joins TRBV9 and TRBJ2-2; D is unresolved. V was shortened by 3 bases and J by 3 bases, with 9 bases between the two germline ends. Germline V gives CDR1 SGDLS, CDR2 YYNGEE. The length of the CDR3 is 14 residues. The variable domain in full, with the rest retrieved from reference TRBV9 and TRBJ2-2, is DSGVTQTPKHLITATGQRVTLRCSPRSGDLSVYWYQQSLDQGLQFLIQYYNGEERAKGNILERFSAQQFPDLHSELNLSSLELGDSALYFCASSAHGDTGELFFGEGSRLTVL.

The chain couples TRBV2 to TRBJ2-3; tentative D call: TRBD1 (6 bases). Trimming took 6 bases from V and 2 from J, leaving 12 bases between them. In germline, CDR1 is SNHLY, CDR2 FYNNEI. This CDR3 contains 14 residues. This CDR3 reads CASSEQGFTDTQYF. CDR3 DNA sequence: TGTGCCAGCAGCGAACAGGGTTTCACAGATACGCAGTATTTT.

This rearrangement joins TRBV29-1 to TRBJ2-7, with unresolved D. V was clipped by 4 bases and J by 5 bases, with 12 bases between them. The length of the CDR3 is 12 residues. The germline CDR1 and CDR2 sequences are SQVTM and ANQGSEA. The CDR3 bases are TGCAGCGTTGGGAGTAGAGCTCACGAGCAGTACTTC. The encoded protein is CSVGSRAHEQYF.

Details on this clone: In the same sample, other DNA sequences code for this CDR3. The chain has TRBV18 and TRBJ1-2; no reliable D call. Per the germline V gene, CDR1 is KGHSH and CDR2 is LQKENI. The V gene lost 1 base and the J gene lost 8 bases, with 8 bases spanning the gap. The CDR3 is made up of 12 amino acids. This CDR3 reads CASSPREGGYTF. The CDR3 DNA reads as TGTGCCAGCTCACCACGGGAGGGCGGCTACACCTTC.

The chain couples TRBV6-1 to TRBJ1-3; D is ambiguous. CDR3 length: 13 residues. V shed 1 base and J shed 7 bases, with 8 bases lying between them. Germline V gene lookup returns CDR1 MNHNS and CDR2 SASEGT. CDR3 in amino acids: CASSEVRRNTIYF. In nucleotides, the CDR3 is TGTGCCAGCAGTGAAGTTCGGCGGAACACCATATATTTT.